This entry lists 29 T cell receptor beta chains sequenced from one sample in a study of cytomegalovirus exposure and HLA in healthy donors. 13 Jbeta primers and 60 Vbeta primers were used for the PCR. TCRdb's table, derived via immunoSEQ multiplex PCR, lists solely in-frame clones and lacks some. This table holds tens of thousands of clones, roughly 82% found once. The specimen was PBMCs. The receptors shown here come from a man aged 65 to 79 in good health and CMV-seronegative.

The chain is built from TRBV28 and TRBJ2-1; the D gene is possibly TRBD2 (5 bases). The CDR3 contains 15 residues. Germline lookup yields CDR1 MDHEN and CDR2 SYDVKM. The V end lost 4 bases, the J end lost 8 bases, and 18 bases lay between the germline ends. CDR3 sequence (DNA): TGTGCCAGCAGTTCCCCGACGGGAACTCACTATGAGCAGTTCTTC. Amino acids: CASSSPTGTHYEQFF. The complete variable domain, with remaining parts taken from reference TRBV28 and TRBJ2-1, reads DVKVTQSSRYLVKRTGEKVFLECVQDMDHENMFWYRQDPGLGLRLIYFSYDVKMKEKGDIPEGYSVSREKKERFSLILESASTNQTSMYLCASSSPTGTHYEQFFGPGTRLTVL.

The chain joins TRBV5-1 to TRBJ2-7; D might be TRBD1 (5 bases). Looked up from germline, CDR1 is SGHRS and CDR2 is YFSETQ. The CDR3 length is 13 residues. Deletions cut 0 bases from V and 11 bases from J, with 15 bases between. The CDR3 coding sequence is TGCGCCAGCAGCTTGGCCGGTCGGCAGGGCGAGTACTTC. Residues: CASSLAGRQGEYF. The full variable domain, rest sourced from reference TRBV5-1 and TRBJ2-7, is KAGVTQTPRYLIKTRGQQVTLSCSPISGHRSVSWYQQTPGQGLQFLFEYFSETQRNKGNFPGRFSGRQFSNSRSEMNVSTLELGDSALYLCASSLAGRQGEYFGPGTRLTVT.

The rearrangement links TRBV5-4 to TRBJ2-1; tentative D call: TRBD2 (7 bases). Germline lookup yields CDR1 SGHNT and CDR2 YYREEE (reference sequence). V shed 4 bases and J shed 10 bases, with 18 bases lying between them. This CDR3 region has 14 residues. The CDR3 protein is CASSATLGGGEQFF. CDR3 nucleotide sequence: TGTGCCAGCAGCGCTACCCTGGGGGGGGGCGAGCAGTTCTTC.

A note on this clone: An end of the junction does not agree with germline; a read error may underlie this. V usage is TRBV7-9 and J usage is TRBJ1-5; D is ambiguous. The CDR3 runs to 12 residues. The V gene's germline CDR1 is SEHNR and CDR2 FQNEAQ (reference sequence). The CDR3: CSSSFGESPQHF. In DNA, the CDR3 is TGTTCCAGCAGCTTCGGGGAGTCGCCCCAGCATTTT.

The V and J genes are TRBV28 and TRBJ2-3; 11 positions agree with TRBD2. Germline V lookup: CDR1 MDHEN, CDR2 SYDVKM. The CDR3 is 15 residues long. After removal of 6 bases from V and 4 bases from J, the junction contained 6 bases not matched to a gene. CDR3 coding DNA: TGTGCCAGCAGGGGTAGCGGGGGGGCCGCAGATACGCAGTATTTT. As protein: CASRGSGGAADTQYF.

The J gene is TRBJ1-1, the V gene TRBV29-1, with D perhaps matching TRBD1 (6 bases). This CDR3 region has 13 residues. In germline, CDR1 is SQVTM, CDR2 ANQGSEA. The ends were cut back, 7 bases at V and 4 bases at J, with 16 bases in the middle. The CDR3 DNA reads as TGCAGCGCCCGGGGGGGCACGGCCACTGAAGCTTTCTTT. Amino acid sequence: CSARGGTATEAFF.

The rearrangement joins TRBV7-8 to TRBJ2-7; TRBD1 aligns across 12 bases. This CDR3 is built from 15 residues. Losses at the gene ends were 5 bases for V and 5 bases for J; bases not matched to a gene: 7. Germline CDR1 SGHVS, CDR2 FQNEAQ. The CDR3 reads CASSSRDRGLDEQYF. CDR3 DNA sequence: TGTGCCAGCAGCAGCCGGGACAGGGGGCTGGACGAGCAGTACTTC.

The gene calls are TRBV6-5 and TRBJ1-3, with D possibly TRBD1 on 5 matching bases. CDR1 is MNHEY, CDR2 SVGAGI, per germline. The ends were cut back, 0 bases at V and 0 bases at J, with 9 bases in the middle. The CDR3 contains 16 residues. For the CDR3, the DNA is TGTGCCAGCAGTTACTCGCAGGGTAACTCTGGAAACACCATATATTTT. Amino acids: CASSYSQGNSGNTIYF.

The CDR3 DNA sequence: TGTGCCAGCAGTCGGGACAGGGGGCATACTGAAGCTTTCTTT. The encoded protein is CASSRDRGHTEAFF. The chain links TRBV28 to TRBJ1-1; 12 bases agree with TRBD1. CDR3 length: 14 residues. From germline, CDR1 is MDHEN and CDR2 SYDVKM. J gave up 5 bases and V 5 bases, and 3 bases lay outside the gene matches.

The CDR3 nucleotides read TGTGCCAGCTCCCCCGACCAAGAGACCCAGTACTTC. This gives the protein CASSPDQETQYF. The chain couples TRBV18 to TRBJ2-5; unclear D gene. The CDR3 consists of 12 residues. Germline V lookup: CDR1 KGHSH, CDR2 LQKENI. With 6 bases removed from V and 0 bases from J, the gap between germline ends came to 5 bases.

The chain is built from TRBV7-8 and TRBJ2-3, with TRBD2 identical over 15 bases. J was trimmed by 4 bases and V by 3 bases; bases with no gene match: 2. The CDR3 has 16 amino acids. Germline V gene sequence: CDR1 SGHVS, CDR2 FQNEAQ. The CDR3 nucleotides are TGTGCCAGCAGCTTTGGGACTAGCGGGAGGTCAGATACGCAGTATTTT. Translating it yields CASSFGTSGRSDTQYF. The full variable domain, in which reference TRBV7-8 and TRBJ2-3 provide the parts outside the CDR3, is GAGVSQSPRYKVAKRGQDVALRCDPISGHVSLFWYQQALGQGPEFLTYFQNEAQLDKSGLPSDRFFAERPEGSVSTLKIQRTQQEDSAVYLCASSFGTSGRSDTQYFGPGTRLTVL.

The chain has TRBV10-2 and TRBJ1-5; TRBD1 matches 8 bases. CDR1 and CDR2 from the germline V gene are WSHSY and SAAADI. V lost 6 bases and J lost 1; bases outside the gene matches: 8. The CDR3 loop spans 16 amino acids. This CDR3 is CASRLTGAGSNQPQHF. The DNA of the CDR3 is TGCGCCAGCAGATTGACAGGGGCTGGGAGCAATCAGCCCCAGCATTTT.

The gene calls are TRBV18 and TRBJ1-2; D might be TRBD1 (6 bases). Germline CDR1 reads KGHSH; CDR2 reads LQKENI. Trimming stripped 6 bases from V and 7 bases from J, with 15 bases between. The CDR3 loop spans 13 amino acids. DNA for the CDR3: TGTGCCAGCTCGCGGACAGAGCCCCGTGGCTACACCTTC. Encoded protein: CASSRTEPRGYTF.

The rearrangement links TRBV28 to TRBJ2-3; 7 bases fit TRBD1. V was clipped by 5 bases and J by 6 bases; unmatched bases: 2. There are 12 residues in the CDR3. CDR1 MDHEN and CDR2 SYDVKM come from the germline V gene. The DNA for the CDR3 is TGTGCCAGCAGTACAGGGGTGGATACGCAGTATTTT. Translation gives CASSTGVDTQYF.

The V gene is TRBV6-1, the J gene TRBJ1-6; 7 nucleotides line up with TRBD1. With 5 bases clipped from V and 6 bases from J, the junction kept 7 bases outside the gene matches. Germline V CDR1 and CDR2: MNHNS, SASEGT. CDR3 size: 15 residues. CDR3 residues: CASSSEGQLNSPLHF. The CDR3 coding sequence is TGTGCCAGCAGTTCTGAGGGACAGCTTAATTCACCCCTCCACTTT.

This clone has just a few counts. The chain has TRBV7-9 and TRBJ1-1, with no clear D. The V gene's germline CDR1 is SEHNR and CDR2 FQNEAQ (reference sequence). The CDR3 has 13 residues. The V end was cut by 2 bases, the J end by 4 bases, with 8 bases between. In DNA, the CDR3 is TGTGCCAGCAGCTTAACAGTGTCCACTGAAGCTTTCTTT. Translation: CASSLTVSTEAFF.

This chain connects TRBV7-9 to TRBJ2-5; 7 bases agree with TRBD1. The germline CDR1 and CDR2 sequences are SEHNR and FQNEAQ (reference sequence). The CDR3 spans 14 residues. Trimming at V came to 4 bases and at J to 2 bases, leaving 4 bases not matched to a gene. CDR3: CASSSWGQQETQYF. The CDR3 DNA reads as TGTGCCAGCAGCTCCTGGGGACAGCAAGAGACCCAGTACTTC. Combining the CDR3 with reference TRBV7-9 and TRBJ2-5 gives the whole variable domain DTGVSQNPRHKITKRGQNVTFRCDPISEHNRLYWYRQTLGQGPEFLTYFQNEAQLEKSRLLSDRFSAERPKGSFSTLEIQRTEQGDSAMYLCASSSWGQQETQYFGPGTRLLVL.

This sequence joins TRBV11-2 and TRBJ2-3; perhaps TRBD2 as D (7 bases). CDR1 and CDR2 (germline): SGHAT, FQNNGV. This CDR3 comprises 15 residues. The V end lost 5 bases, the J end lost 2 bases, and 14 bases lay between the germline ends. The CDR3 region has the DNA TGTGCCAGCAGCACAAGGGGGGGCTACACAGATACGCAGTATTTT. Translation gives CASSTRGGYTDTQYF.

The CDR3 region has the DNA TGCGCCAGCAGCTTCGGAGCCTACAGGAAAGATTATGGCTACACCTTC. Its protein is CASSFGAYRKDYGYTF. The V gene is TRBV5-1, the J gene TRBJ1-2; possibly TRBD1 for D (5 bases). In germline, CDR1 is SGHRS, CDR2 YFSETQ. V lost 2 bases, J lost 5 bases, and 19 bases lay in between. The CDR3 covers 16 residues.

The rearrangement links TRBV11-2 to TRBJ2-6; D perhaps matches TRBD1 (5 bases). Trimming pared 0 bases from V and 0 bases from J, leaving 15 bases between. The CDR3 length is 19 residues. Germline CDR1 SGHAT, CDR2 FQNNGV. The CDR3 protein is CASSLDVRQFSSGANVLTF. In DNA, the CDR3 is TGTGCCAGCAGCTTAGATGTGAGACAGTTTTCCTCTGGGGCCAACGTCCTGACTTTC.

The rearrangement joins TRBV4-1 to TRBJ2-5; the match to TRBD2 covers 16 bases. V dropped 0 bases and J dropped 6; count of bases not matched to a gene: 7. The CDR3 is 18 amino acids. Germline V lookup: CDR1 MGHRA, CDR2 YSYEKL. The CDR3 bases are TGCGCCAGCAGCCAAGATTTTGGGACTAGCGGGAGGGCGCAGACCCAGTACTTC. Translating gives CASSQDFGTSGRAQTQYF.

V and J are TRBV7-9 and TRBJ2-7, with TRBD2 matching over 7 bases. This CDR3 region has 18 residues. Germline V gene sequence: CDR1 SEHNR, CDR2 FQNEAQ (reference sequence). Germline trimming cut 3 bases from V and 0 bases from J; bases unmatched to any gene: 14. The CDR3 DNA reads TGTGCCAGCAGCTTTACAGGTTTGGCTAGCGGCGACTCCTACGAGCAGTACTTC. Its protein product is CASSFTGLASGDSYEQYF.

This chain joins TRBV28 and TRBJ1-4, with 7 bases aligning to TRBD1. V lost 3 bases to trimming and J lost 10 bases; unmatched junction nucleotides: 11. This CDR3 contains 15 residues. CDR1 MDHEN and CDR2 SYDVKM come from the germline V gene. DNA for the CDR3: TGTGCCAGCAGTTTCTCCGGGACAGCCCTGGGAAAACTGTTTTTT. It codes for CASSFSGTALGKLFF.

This clone was detected only once. Other DNA sequences in the sample encode the same CDR3. The chain has TRBV13 and TRBJ1-1; D perhaps matches TRBD1 (6 bases). The germline CDR1 and CDR2 sequences are PRHDT and FYEKMQ (reference sequence). The CDR3 runs to 13 residues. Trimming took off 5 bases at V and 3 bases at J, with 10 bases between the two ends. CDR3 sequence: CASSGDRHTEAFF. In nucleotides, the CDR3 is TGTGCCAGCAGCGGCGACAGGCACACTGAAGCTTTCTTT.

The chain is built from TRBV9 and TRBJ2-1, with TRBD2 matching 13 bases. V was clipped by 4 bases and J by 7 bases; unmatched bases: 5. In germline, CDR1 is SGDLS, CDR2 YYNGEE. This CDR3 comprises 15 residues. CDR3 region: CASSQGLAGVNEQFF. The CDR3 DNA sequence: TGTGCCAGCAGCCAAGGACTAGCGGGAGTTAATGAGCAGTTCTTC.

The chain employs TRBV7-2 and TRBJ1-6; 9 bases align to TRBD1. This CDR3 contains 15 residues. The germline CDR1 and CDR2 sequences are SGHTA and FQGNSA. V shed 1 base and J 11 bases; nucleotides not matched to a gene: 6. CDR3 DNA sequence: TGTGCCAGCAGCTTAGATGGACAGGGGCAAGCACCCCTCCACTTT. It is translated as CASSLDGQGQAPLHF.

The rearrangement joins TRBV10-1 to TRBJ2-7, with 9 bases fitting TRBD1. The CDR3 spans 15 residues. The ends lost 0 bases at V and 4 bases at J; junction bases unmatched: 4. CDR1 and CDR2 (germline): WNHNN, SYGVQD (reference sequence). For the CDR3, the DNA is TGCGCCAGCAGTGAGTCGAAGGACAGGGGATACGAGCAGTACTTC. It codes for CASSESKDRGYEQYF.

The count of this clone is one. The germline gene is not matched at one end of the junction; a read error may be the cause. The DNA of the CDR3 is TGTGCTAGCAGCTTAGGGGACAGCACCGGGGAGCTGTTTTTT. Its protein product is CASSLGDSTGELFF. The chain combines TRBV7-7 with TRBJ2-2; 7 positions agree with TRBD1. This CDR3 spans 14 amino acids. The germline V gene has CDR1 SSHAT and CDR2 FNYEAQ (reference sequence).

The chain recombines TRBV30 with TRBJ1-4; D remains ambiguous. CDR3 length equals 11 residues. Germline V lookup: CDR1 GTSNPN, CDR2 SVGIG (reference sequence). Trimming removed 5 bases from V and 8 bases from J, with 9 bases in between. CDR3: CAWGGGEKLFF. CDR3 coding DNA: TGTGCCTGGGGCGGTGGCGAAAAACTGTTTTTT.